This TCR beta chain was identified during a study of control samples from healthy donors and cancer patients. Using immunoSEQ multiplex PCR, the repertoire was profiled, and TCRdb retains in-frame clones only, with some absent. The sample lists approximately 190,000 clones, roughly nine tenths seen once, with approximately 1.8% in the top ten. The clonotype originates from a man younger than 45 in good health. The sequencing sample was made of blood.

CDR3 amino acids: CASSGPAEAFF. The CDR3 DNA sequence: TGTGCCAGCAGTGGTCCAGCTGAAGCTTTCTTT. The V call is TRBV2, the J call TRBJ1-1; no reliable D call. Germline assignment: CDR1 SNHLY and CDR2 FYNNEI. V lost 4 bases, J lost 6 bases, and 6 bases lay in between. The CDR3 is 11 amino acids.